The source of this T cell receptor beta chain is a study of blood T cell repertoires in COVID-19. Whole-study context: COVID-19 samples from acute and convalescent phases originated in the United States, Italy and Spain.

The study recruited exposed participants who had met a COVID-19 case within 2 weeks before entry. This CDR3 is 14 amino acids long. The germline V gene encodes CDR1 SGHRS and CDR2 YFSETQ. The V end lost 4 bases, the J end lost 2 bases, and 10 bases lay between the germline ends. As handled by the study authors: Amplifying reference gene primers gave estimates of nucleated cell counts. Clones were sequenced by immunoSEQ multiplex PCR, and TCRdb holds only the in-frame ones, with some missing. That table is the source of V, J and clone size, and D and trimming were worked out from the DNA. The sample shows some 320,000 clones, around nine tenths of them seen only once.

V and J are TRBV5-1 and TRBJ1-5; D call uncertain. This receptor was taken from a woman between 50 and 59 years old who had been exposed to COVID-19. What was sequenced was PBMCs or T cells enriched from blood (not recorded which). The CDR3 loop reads CASSPKPGNQPQHF. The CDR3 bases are TGCGCCAGCAGCCCCAAACCGGGCAATCAGCCCCAGCATTTT.